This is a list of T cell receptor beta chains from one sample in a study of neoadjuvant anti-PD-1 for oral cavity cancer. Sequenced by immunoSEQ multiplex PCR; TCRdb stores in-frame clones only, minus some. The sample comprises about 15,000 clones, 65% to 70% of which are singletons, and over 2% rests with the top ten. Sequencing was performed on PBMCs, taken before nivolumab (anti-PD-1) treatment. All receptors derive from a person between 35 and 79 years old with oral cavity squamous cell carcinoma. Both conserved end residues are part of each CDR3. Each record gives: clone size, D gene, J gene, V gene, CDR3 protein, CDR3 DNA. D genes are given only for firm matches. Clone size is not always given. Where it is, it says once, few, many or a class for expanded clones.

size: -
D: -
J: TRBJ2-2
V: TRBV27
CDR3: CASSRTEVRRNTGELFF
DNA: TGTGCCAGCAGTCGGACAGAGGTGAGGAGGAACACCGGGGAGCTGTTTTTT

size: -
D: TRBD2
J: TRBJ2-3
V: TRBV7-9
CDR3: CASSPGRGALYTDTQYF
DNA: TGTGCCAGCAGCCCCGGGAGGGGCGCCTTATACACAGATACGCAGTATTTT

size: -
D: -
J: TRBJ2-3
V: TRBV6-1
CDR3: CASSEGVGSGGTDTQYF
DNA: TGTGCCAGCAGTGAAGGGGTCGGTAGCGGTGGCACAGATACGCAGTATTTT

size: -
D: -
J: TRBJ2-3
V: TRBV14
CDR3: CASSQDWTPTDTQYF
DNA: TGTGCCAGCAGCCAAGATTGGACTCCCACAGATACGCAGTATTTT

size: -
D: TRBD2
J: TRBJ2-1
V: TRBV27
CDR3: CASSSSGGRAQNEQFF
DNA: TGTGCCAGCAGCTCATCGGGGGGGAGAGCCCAAAATGAGCAGTTCTTC

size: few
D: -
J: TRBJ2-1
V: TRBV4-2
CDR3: CASSQDETGTPYNEQFF
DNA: TGTGCCAGCAGCCAAGACGAGACGGGAACCCCCTACAATGAGCAGTTCTTC

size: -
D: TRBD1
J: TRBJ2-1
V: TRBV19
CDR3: CASRGTGMGNEQFF
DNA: TGTGCCAGTAGGGGGACAGGGATGGGCAATGAGCAGTTCTTC

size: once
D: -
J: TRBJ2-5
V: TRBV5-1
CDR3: CASSYIPGFTYQETQYF
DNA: TGCGCCAGCAGCTACATACCGGGATTCACGTACCAAGAGACCCAGTACTTC

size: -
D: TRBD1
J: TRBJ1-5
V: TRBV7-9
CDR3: CASSLSGGNQPQHF
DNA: TGTGCCAGCAGCTTATCAGGGGGTAATCAGCCCCAGCATTTT

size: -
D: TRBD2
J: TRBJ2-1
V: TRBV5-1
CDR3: CASSRTSGSSYNEQFF
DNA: TGCGCCAGCAGTCGGACTAGCGGCAGCTCCTACAATGAGCAGTTCTTC

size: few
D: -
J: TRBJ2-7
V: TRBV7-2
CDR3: CASSLDGGIYEQYF
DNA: TGTGCCAGCAGCTTAGATGGCGGGATCTACGAGCAGTACTTC

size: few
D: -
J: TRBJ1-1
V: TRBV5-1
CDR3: CASSARQGGGTEAFF
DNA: TGCGCCAGCAGCGCACGGCAGGGTGGGGGCACTGAAGCTTTCTTT

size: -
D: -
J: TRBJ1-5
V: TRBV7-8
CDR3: CASSLELHSNQPQHF
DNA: TGTGCCAGCAGCTTAGAACTCCATAGCAATCAGCCCCAGCATTTT

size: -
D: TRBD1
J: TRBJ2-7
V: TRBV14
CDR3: CASSQEFRTGAYEQYF
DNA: TGTGCCAGCAGCCAAGAGTTCCGGACAGGGGCCTACGAGCAGTACTTC

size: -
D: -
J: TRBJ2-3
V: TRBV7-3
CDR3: CASSLVVGEDTQYF
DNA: TGTGCCAGCAGCTTAGTGGTGGGAGAGGATACGCAGTATTTT

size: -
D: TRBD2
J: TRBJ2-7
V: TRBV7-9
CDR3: CASSLTSGPYEQYF
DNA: TGTGCCAGCAGCTTGACTAGCGGCCCCTACGAGCAGTACTTC

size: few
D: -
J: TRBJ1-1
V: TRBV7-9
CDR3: CASAEGANTEAFF
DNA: TGTGCCAGCGCAGAAGGGGCCAACACTGAAGCTTTCTTT

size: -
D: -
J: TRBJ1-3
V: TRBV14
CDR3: CASSQGFSSGNTIYF
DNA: TGTGCCAGCAGCCAAGGCTTCAGCTCTGGAAACACCATATATTTT

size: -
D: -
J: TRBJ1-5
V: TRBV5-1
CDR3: CASSLDGNQPQHF
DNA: TGCGCCAGCAGCTTGGACGGCAATCAGCCCCAGCATTTT

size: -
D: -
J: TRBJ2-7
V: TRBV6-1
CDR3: CASSEGDSLAVLSYEQYF
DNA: TGTGCCAGCAGTGAAGGGGATTCTTTAGCGGTCCTCTCCTACGAGCAGTACTTC

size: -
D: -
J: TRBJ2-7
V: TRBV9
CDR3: CASSGSSYEQYF
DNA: TGTGCCAGCAGCGGGAGCTCCTACGAGCAGTACTTC

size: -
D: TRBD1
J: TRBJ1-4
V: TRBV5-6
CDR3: CASSSYSQGSATNEKLFF
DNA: TGTGCCAGCAGCTCCTATTCACAGGGGTCCGCAACTAATGAAAAACTGTTTTTT

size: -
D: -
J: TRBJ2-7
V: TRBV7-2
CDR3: CASSLSGRLSEQYF
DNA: TGTGCCAGCAGCTTAAGTGGAAGACTTTCCGAGCAGTACTTC

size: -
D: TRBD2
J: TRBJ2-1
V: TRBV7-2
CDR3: CASSLMTSGVTAYNEQFF
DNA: TGTGCCAGCAGCTTAATGACTAGCGGTGTAACAGCCTACAATGAGCAGTTCTTC

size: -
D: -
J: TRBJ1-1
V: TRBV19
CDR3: CASSRARTEAFF
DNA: TGTGCCAGTAGTAGGGCAAGGACTGAAGCTTTCTTT

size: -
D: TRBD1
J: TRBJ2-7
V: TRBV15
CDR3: CATSRDGTGTYEQYF
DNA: TGTGCCACCAGCAGAGATGGGACAGGGACCTACGAGCAGTACTTC

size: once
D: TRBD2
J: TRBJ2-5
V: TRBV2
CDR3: CASSEGTSGRAWETQYF
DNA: TGTGCCAGCAGTGAAGGGACTAGCGGGAGGGCCTGGGAGACCCAGTACTTC

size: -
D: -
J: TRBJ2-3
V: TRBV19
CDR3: CASSLLGGLVDTQYF
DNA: TGTGCCAGTAGTCTTCTCGGGGGGCTGGTAGATACGCAGTATTTT

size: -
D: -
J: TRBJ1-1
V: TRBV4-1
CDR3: CASSQAPNTEAFF
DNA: TGCGCCAGCAGCCAAGCTCCCAACACTGAAGCTTTCTTT

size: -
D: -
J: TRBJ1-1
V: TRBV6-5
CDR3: CASSYWSDTEAFF
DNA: TGTGCCAGCAGTTACTGGTCGGACACTGAAGCTTTCTTT

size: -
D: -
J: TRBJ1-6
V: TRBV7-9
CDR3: CAFPFTEGDSPLHF
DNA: TGTGCCTTCCCTTTTACTGAGGGCGATTCACCCCTCCACTTT

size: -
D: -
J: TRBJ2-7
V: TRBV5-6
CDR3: CASSPRADTYEQYF
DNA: TGTGCCAGCAGCCCCCGGGCCGATACCTACGAGCAGTACTTC

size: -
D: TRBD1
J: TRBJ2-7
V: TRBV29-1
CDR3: CSVEQGALEQYF
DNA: TGCAGCGTTGAACAGGGGGCGCTTGAGCAGTACTTC

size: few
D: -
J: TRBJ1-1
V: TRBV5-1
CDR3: CASSLVTGTEAFF
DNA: TGCGCCAGCAGCTTAGTCACGGGGACTGAAGCTTTCTTT

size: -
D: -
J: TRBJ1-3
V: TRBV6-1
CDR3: CASSEAGDGYTIYF
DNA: TGTGCCAGCAGTGAAGCAGGGGACGGTTACACCATATATTTT

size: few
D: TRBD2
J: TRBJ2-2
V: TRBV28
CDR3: CASKGLAGYTGELFF
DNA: TGTGCCAGCAAGGGACTAGCGGGATACACCGGGGAGCTGTTTTTT